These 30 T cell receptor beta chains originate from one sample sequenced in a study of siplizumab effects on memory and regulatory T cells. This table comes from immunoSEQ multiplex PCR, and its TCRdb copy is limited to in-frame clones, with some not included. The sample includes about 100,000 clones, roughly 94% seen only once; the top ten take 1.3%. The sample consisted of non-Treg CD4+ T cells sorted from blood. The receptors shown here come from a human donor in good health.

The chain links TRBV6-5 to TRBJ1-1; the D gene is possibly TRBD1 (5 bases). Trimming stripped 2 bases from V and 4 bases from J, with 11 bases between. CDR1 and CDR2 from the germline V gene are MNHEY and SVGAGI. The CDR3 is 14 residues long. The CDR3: CASSYAGQGTEAFF. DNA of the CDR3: TGTGCCAGCAGTTACGCGGGGCAGGGCACTGAAGCTTTCTTT.

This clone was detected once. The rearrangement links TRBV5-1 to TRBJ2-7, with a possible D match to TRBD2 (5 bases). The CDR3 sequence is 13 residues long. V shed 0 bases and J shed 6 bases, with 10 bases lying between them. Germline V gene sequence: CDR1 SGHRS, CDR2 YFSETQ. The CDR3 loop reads CASSLVPGSEQYF. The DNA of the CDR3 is TGCGCCAGCAGCTTGGTGCCGGGGTCCGAGCAGTACTTC.

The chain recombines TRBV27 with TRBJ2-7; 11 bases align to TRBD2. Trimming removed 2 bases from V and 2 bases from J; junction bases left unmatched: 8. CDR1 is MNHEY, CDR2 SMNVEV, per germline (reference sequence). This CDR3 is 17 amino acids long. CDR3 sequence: CASSLILTSGNPYEQYF. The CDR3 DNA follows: TGTGCCAGCAGTTTAATCCTGACTAGCGGGAATCCCTACGAGCAGTACTTC.

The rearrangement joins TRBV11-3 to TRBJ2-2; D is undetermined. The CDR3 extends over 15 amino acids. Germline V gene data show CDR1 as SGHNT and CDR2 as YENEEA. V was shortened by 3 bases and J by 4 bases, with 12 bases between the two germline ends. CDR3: CASSFSGSPTGELFF. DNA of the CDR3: TGTGCCAGCAGCTTTTCCGGGTCCCCCACCGGGGAGCTGTTTTTT.

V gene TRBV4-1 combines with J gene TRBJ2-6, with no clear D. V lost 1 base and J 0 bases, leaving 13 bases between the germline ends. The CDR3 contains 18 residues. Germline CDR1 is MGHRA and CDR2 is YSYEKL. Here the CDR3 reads CASSQVSDYYSGANVLTF. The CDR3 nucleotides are TGCGCCAGCAGCCAAGTTTCAGATTACTACTCTGGGGCCAACGTCCTGACTTTC.

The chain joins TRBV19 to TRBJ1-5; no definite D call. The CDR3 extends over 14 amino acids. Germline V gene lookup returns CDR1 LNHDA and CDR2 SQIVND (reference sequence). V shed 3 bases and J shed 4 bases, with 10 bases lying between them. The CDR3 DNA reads TGTGCCAGTAGTATCGTGTCGGGTAATCAGCCCCAGCATTTT. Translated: CASSIVSGNQPQHF. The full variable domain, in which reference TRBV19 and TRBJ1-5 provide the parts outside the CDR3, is DGGITQSPKYLFRKEGQNVTLSCEQNLNHDAMYWYRQDPGQGLRLIYYSQIVNDFQKGDIAEGYSVSREKKESFPLTVTSAQKNPTAFYLCASSIVSGNQPQHFGDGTRLSIL.

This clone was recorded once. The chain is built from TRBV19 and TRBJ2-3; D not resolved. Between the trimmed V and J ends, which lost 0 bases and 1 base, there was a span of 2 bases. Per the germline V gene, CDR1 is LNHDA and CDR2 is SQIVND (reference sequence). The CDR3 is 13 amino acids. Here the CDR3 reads CASSIDRTDTQYF. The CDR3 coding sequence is TGTGCCAGTAGTATAGATCGCACAGATACGCAGTATTTT.

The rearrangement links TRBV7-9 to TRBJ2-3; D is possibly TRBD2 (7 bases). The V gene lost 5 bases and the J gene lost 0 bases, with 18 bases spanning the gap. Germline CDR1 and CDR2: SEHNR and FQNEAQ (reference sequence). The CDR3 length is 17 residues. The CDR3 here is CASSRRSGTPSTDTQYF. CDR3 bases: TGTGCCAGCAGCCGGCGAAGCGGGACACCCAGCACAGATACGCAGTATTTT.

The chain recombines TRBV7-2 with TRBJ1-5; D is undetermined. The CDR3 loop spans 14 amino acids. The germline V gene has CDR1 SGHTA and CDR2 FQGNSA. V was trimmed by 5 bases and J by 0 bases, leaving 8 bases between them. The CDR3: CASSKQYSNQPQHF. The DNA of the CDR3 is TGTGCCAGCAGCAAACAGTATAGCAATCAGCCCCAGCATTTT.

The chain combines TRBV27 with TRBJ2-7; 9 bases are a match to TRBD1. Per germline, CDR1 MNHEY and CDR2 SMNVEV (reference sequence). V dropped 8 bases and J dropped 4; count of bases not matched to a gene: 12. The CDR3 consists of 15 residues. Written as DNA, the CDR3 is TGTGCCAGCTTGCAGACCGGGACAGGGAGTTACGAGCAGTACTTC. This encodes CASLQTGTGSYEQYF.

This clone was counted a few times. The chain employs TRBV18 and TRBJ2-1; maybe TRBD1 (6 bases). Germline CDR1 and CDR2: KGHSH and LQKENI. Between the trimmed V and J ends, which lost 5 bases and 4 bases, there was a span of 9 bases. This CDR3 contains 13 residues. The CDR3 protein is CASSEDRYNEQFF. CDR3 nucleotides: TGTGCCAGCTCAGAGGACAGATACAATGAGCAGTTCTTC.

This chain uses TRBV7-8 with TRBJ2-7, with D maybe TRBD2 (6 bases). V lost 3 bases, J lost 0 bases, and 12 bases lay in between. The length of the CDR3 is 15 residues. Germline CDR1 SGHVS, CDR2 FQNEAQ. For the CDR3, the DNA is TGTGCCAGCAGCTTTGGACTATATAGCTCCTACGAGCAGTACTTC. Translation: CASSFGLYSSYEQYF.

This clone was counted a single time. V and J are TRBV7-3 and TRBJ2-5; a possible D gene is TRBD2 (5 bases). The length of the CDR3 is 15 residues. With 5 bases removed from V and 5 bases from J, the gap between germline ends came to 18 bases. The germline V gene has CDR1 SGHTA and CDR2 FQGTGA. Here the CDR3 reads CASSQNGGSGETQYF. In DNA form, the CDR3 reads TGTGCCAGCAGCCAAAACGGTGGGAGTGGGGAGACCCAGTACTTC.

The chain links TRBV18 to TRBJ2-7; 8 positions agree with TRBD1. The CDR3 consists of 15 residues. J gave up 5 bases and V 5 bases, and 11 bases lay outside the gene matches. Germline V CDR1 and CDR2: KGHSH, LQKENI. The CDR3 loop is CASSALGQGRHEQYF. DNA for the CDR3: TGTGCCAGCTCAGCGCTCGGACAGGGCCGCCACGAGCAGTACTTC.

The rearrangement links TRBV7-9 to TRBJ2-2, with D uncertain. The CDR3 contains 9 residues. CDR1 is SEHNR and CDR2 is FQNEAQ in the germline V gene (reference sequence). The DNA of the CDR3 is TGTGCTACCACCGGGGAGCTGTTTTTT. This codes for CATTGELFF.

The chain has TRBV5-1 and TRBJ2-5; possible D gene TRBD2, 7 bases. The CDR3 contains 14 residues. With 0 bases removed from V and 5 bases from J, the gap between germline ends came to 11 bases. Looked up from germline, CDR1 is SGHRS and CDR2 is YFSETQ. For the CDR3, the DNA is TGCGCCAGCAGCTTGGTTGCGGGGGCTGAGACCCAGTACTTC. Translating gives CASSLVAGAETQYF.

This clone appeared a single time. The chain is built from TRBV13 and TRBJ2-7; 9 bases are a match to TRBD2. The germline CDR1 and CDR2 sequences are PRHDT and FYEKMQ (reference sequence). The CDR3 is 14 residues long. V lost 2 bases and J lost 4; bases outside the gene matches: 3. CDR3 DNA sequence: TGTGCCAGCAGCTTAACTAGCGGGTTTTACGAGCAGTACTTC. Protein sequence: CASSLTSGFYEQYF.

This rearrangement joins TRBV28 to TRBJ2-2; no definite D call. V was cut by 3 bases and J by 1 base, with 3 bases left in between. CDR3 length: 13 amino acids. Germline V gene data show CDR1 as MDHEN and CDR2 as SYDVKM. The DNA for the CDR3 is TGTGCCAGCAGTTTGAGGAACACCGGGGAGCTGTTTTTT. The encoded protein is CASSLRNTGELFF.

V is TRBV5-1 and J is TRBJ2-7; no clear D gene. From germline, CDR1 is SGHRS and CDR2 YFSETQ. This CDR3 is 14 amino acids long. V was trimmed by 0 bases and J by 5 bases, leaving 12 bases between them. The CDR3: CASSLGASLDEQYF. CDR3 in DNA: TGCGCCAGCAGCTTGGGGGCTAGTTTGGACGAGCAGTACTTC.

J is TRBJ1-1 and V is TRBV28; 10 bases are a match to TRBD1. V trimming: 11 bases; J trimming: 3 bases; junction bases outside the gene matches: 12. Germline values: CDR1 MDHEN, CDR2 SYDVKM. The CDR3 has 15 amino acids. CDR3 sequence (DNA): TGTGCCGGGGGGGAGCGCGGACAGGGGGACACTGAAGCTTTCTTT. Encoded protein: CAGGERGQGDTEAFF.

The CDR3 sequence: CASSLEFRGMNTEAFF. CDR3 nucleotides: TGCGCCAGCAGCTTGGAGTTCAGGGGAATGAACACTGAAGCTTTCTTT. The chain uses TRBV5-1 and TRBJ1-1; TRBD1 might be the D (6 bases). Germline V gene lookup returns CDR1 SGHRS and CDR2 YFSETQ. This CDR3 has 16 residues. With 0 bases removed from V and 0 bases from J, the gap between germline ends came to 12 bases.

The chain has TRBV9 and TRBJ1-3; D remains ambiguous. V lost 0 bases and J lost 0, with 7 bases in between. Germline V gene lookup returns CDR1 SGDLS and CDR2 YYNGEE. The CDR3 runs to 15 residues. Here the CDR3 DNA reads TGTGCCAGCAGCGTAGATGGCACCTCTGGAAACACCATATATTTT. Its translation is CASSVDGTSGNTIYF.

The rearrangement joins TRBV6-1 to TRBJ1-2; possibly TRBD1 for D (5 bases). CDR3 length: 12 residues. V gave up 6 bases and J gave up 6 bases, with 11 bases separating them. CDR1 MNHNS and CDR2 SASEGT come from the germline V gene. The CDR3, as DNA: TGTGCCAGCAGGGGACGGCTAGATGGCTACACCTTC. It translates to CASRGRLDGYTF.

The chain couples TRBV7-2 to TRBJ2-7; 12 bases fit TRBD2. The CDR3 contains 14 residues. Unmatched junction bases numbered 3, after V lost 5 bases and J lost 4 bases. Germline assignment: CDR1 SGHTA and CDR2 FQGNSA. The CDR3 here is CASSTSGRIYEQYF. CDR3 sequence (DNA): TGTGCCAGCAGCACTAGCGGGAGGATTTACGAGCAGTACTTC.

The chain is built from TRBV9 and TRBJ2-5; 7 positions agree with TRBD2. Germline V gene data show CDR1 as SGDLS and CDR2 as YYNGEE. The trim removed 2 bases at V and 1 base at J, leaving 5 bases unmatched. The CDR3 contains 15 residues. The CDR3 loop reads CASSVGGTIQETQYF. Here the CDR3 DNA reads TGTGCCAGCAGCGTGGGGGGGACTATCCAAGAGACCCAGTACTTC.

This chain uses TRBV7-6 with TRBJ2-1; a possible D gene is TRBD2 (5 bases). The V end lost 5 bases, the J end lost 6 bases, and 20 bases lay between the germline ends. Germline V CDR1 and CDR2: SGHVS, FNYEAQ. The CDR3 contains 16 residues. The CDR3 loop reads CASSPLGVGRSNEQFF. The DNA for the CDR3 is TGTGCCAGCAGCCCCCTGGGAGTCGGGCGCTCCAATGAGCAGTTCTTC.

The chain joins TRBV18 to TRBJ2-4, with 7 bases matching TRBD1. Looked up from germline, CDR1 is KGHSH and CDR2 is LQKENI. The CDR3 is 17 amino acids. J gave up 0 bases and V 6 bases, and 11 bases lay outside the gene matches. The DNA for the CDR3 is TGTGCCAGCTCTCCTCAAGGGACAGTACTAGCCAAAAACATTCAGTACTTC. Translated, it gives CASSPQGTVLAKNIQYF.

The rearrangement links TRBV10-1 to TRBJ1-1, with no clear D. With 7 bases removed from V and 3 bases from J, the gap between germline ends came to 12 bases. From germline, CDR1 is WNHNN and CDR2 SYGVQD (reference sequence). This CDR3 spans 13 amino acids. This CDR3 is CASKGQRDTEAFF. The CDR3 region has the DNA TGCGCCAGCAAGGGCCAGAGGGACACTGAAGCTTTCTTT.

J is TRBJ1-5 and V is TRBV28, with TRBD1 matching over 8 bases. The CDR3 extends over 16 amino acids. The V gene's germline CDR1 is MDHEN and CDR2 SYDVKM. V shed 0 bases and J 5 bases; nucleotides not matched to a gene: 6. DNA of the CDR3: TGTGCCAGCAGTTTATGGGACAGGGTAAGGTATCAGCCCCAGCATTTT. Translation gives CASSLWDRVRYQPQHF.

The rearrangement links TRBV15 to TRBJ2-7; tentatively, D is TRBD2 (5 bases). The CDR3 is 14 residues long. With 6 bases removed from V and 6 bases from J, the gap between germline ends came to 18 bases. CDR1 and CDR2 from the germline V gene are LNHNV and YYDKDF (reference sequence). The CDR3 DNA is TGTGCCACCAGGCCGGGGATATACAGAGGCGAGCAGTACTTC. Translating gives CATRPGIYRGEQYF.